A single sample gave rise to the 25 T cell receptor beta chains below, sequenced in a study of cytotoxic CD8 clonotypes in ibrutinib-treated CLL. TCRdb's copy holds only in-frame clones and misses some; the assay was immunoSEQ multiplex PCR. The sample carries 40,000 or so clones, approximately 51% recorded once. Material: PBMCs, obtained before ibrutinib treatment. The source is a human donor with chronic lymphocytic leukemia.

This clone was counted between two and nine times. The V and J genes are TRBV7-6 and TRBJ2-7; no clear D. V gave up 3 bases and J gave up 5 bases, with 8 bases separating them. This CDR3 has 12 amino acids. Germline lookup yields CDR1 SGHVS and CDR2 FNYEAQ. CDR3 in DNA: TGTGCCAGCAGCTTTATATACGACGAGCAGTACTTC. This gives the protein CASSFIYDEQYF.

J is TRBJ2-2 and V is TRBV6-6, with 9 nucleotides matching TRBD1. The germline CDR1 and CDR2 sequences are MNHNY and SVGAGI (reference sequence). The ends lost 6 bases at V and 5 bases at J; junction bases unmatched: 7. The CDR3 extends over 15 amino acids. This CDR3 reads CASSPPGQGTGELFF. The CDR3 coding sequence is TGTGCCAGCAGCCCTCCGGGACAGGGAACCGGGGAGCTGTTTTTT.

Notes on this clone: Mismatch with germline at one junction end may stem from a read error. The chain has TRBV7-4 and TRBJ1-2; D is unresolved. Germline CDR1 reads SGHVT; CDR2 reads SQSDAQ. CDR3 length: 15 amino acids. The CDR3 DNA sequence: TGTGCCAGCAGCGTTGCGCATTCAGCTCGAAAGACCTATGGCTTC. It yields the protein CASSVAHSARKTYGF.

This chain links TRBV2 with TRBJ2-7; D perhaps matches TRBD2 (7 bases). V was shortened by 11 bases and J by 0 bases, with 17 bases between the two germline ends. CDR1 and CDR2 from the germline V gene are SNHLY and FYNNEI. This CDR3 comprises 14 residues. CDR3 region: CAGAGGPLSYEQYF. The CDR3 coding sequence is TGTGCCGGGGCCGGGGGGCCCCTCTCCTACGAGCAGTACTTC.

This clone was counted once. With a much larger clone just one base away, this may be a read error. V and J are TRBV19 and TRBJ2-3; 7 bases fit TRBD2. Germline trimming cut 5 bases from V and 1 base from J; bases unmatched to any gene: 9. This CDR3 comprises 16 residues. Germline values: CDR1 LNHDA, CDR2 SQIVND (reference sequence). This CDR3 is CASSASRGSGTDTQYF. CDR3 nucleotide sequence: TGTGCCAGTAGTGCCTCGCGGGGGAGCGGCACAGATACGCAGTATTTT.

The sample holds a few counts of this clone. The V and J genes are TRBV5-5 and TRBJ1-2, with unresolved D. Germline assignment: CDR1 SGHKS and CDR2 YYEKEE (reference sequence). Trimming removed 4 bases at V and 0 bases at J, with 16 bases between. The CDR3 is made up of 16 amino acids. CDR3 region: CASSIRSPGANYGYTF. The DNA of the CDR3 is TGTGCCAGCAGCATCCGGAGCCCCGGTGCTAACTATGGCTACACCTTC.

The chain combines TRBV19 with TRBJ1-3, with D possibly TRBD1 on 6 matching bases. This CDR3 comprises 15 residues. Germline V CDR1 and CDR2: LNHDA, SQIVND (reference sequence). V was pared by 6 bases and J by 0 bases, with 12 bases between. CDR3 loop: CASRKQGLSGNTIYF. The CDR3 coding sequence is TGTGCCAGTAGGAAACAGGGACTCTCTGGAAACACCATATATTTT. Variable domain in full (rest from reference TRBV19 and TRBJ1-3): DGGITQSPKYLFRKEGQNVTLSCEQNLNHDAMYWYRQDPGQGLRLIYYSQIVNDFQKGDIAEGYSVSREKKESFPLTVTSAQKNPTAFYLCASRKQGLSGNTIYFGEGSWLTVV.

J is TRBJ2-5 and V is TRBV7-3, with a possible D match to TRBD2 (6 bases). Trimming took off 5 bases at V and 3 bases at J, with 10 bases between the two ends. This CDR3 region has 13 residues. Germline V CDR1 and CDR2: SGHTA, FQGTGA. The CDR3 protein is CASSGGREETQYF. DNA for the CDR3: TGTGCCAGCAGCGGAGGGCGAGAAGAGACCCAGTACTTC.

In its sample, this clone was seen many times. The rearrangement joins TRBV19 to TRBJ2-5; D possibly corresponds to TRBD2 (5 bases). The germline V and J ends were trimmed by 5 bases and 5 bases, with 15 bases remaining between them. This CDR3 has 14 residues. Germline-derived CDR1 and CDR2 are LNHDA and SQIVND (reference sequence). CDR3 DNA sequence: TGTGCCAGTAGTCCCGGAGGCCAGGCGGAGACCCAGTACTTC. This sequence encodes CASSPGGQAETQYF. The full variable domain, completed using reference TRBV19 and TRBJ2-5, is DGGITQSPKYLFRKEGQNVTLSCEQNLNHDAMYWYRQDPGQGLRLIYYSQIVNDFQKGDIAEGYSVSREKKESFPLTVTSAQKNPTAFYLCASSPGGQAETQYFGPGTRLLVL.

The V gene is TRBV5-4, the J gene TRBJ2-1, with 8 bases that match TRBD1. Trimming at V came to 4 bases and at J to 9 bases, leaving 12 bases not matched to a gene. In germline, CDR1 is SGHNT, CDR2 YYREEE (reference sequence). The CDR3 spans 15 residues. DNA of the CDR3: TGTGCCAGCAGCCCTGGACAGGGTCGGAGTAGTGAGCAGTTCTTC. Amino acid sequence: CASSPGQGRSSEQFF.

This clone is labeled medium-sized. This chain links TRBV28 with TRBJ1-1; D is uncertain. The V gene lost 6 bases and the J gene lost 1 base, with 12 bases spanning the gap. CDR1 is MDHEN, CDR2 SYDVKM, per germline. The CDR3 spans 14 residues. CDR3 protein: CASRLSGGNTEAFF. Written as DNA, the CDR3 is TGTGCCAGCAGGCTCAGTGGAGGGAACACTGAAGCTTTCTTT.

This clone was recorded a few times. The chain recombines TRBV4-1 with TRBJ1-2, with 8 bases identical to TRBD1. Germline V gene lookup returns CDR1 MGHRA and CDR2 YSYEKL. This CDR3 has 16 amino acids. Unmatched junction bases numbered 8, after V lost 0 bases and J lost 5 bases. The CDR3: CASSQDDRGTAYGYTF. The DNA for the CDR3 is TGCGCCAGCAGCCAAGACGACAGGGGAACAGCGTATGGCTACACCTTC.

The J gene is TRBJ2-1, the V gene TRBV6-1; maybe TRBD1 (5 bases). CDR1 and CDR2 from the germline V gene are MNHNS and SASEGT. V lost 6 bases and J 5 bases, leaving 11 bases between the germline ends. The CDR3 runs 13 residues. The CDR3 region is CASRTDRNNEQFF. In DNA, the CDR3 is TGTGCCAGCAGGACAGACAGAAACAATGAGCAGTTCTTC.

The rearrangement links TRBV7-6 to TRBJ2-2; 15 bases agree with TRBD2. The germline V gene has CDR1 SGHVS and CDR2 FNYEAQ. J lost 0 bases, V lost 3 bases, and 2 bases had no gene match. The CDR3 contains 18 residues. CDR3 in amino acids: CASSFWTSGGANTGELFF. The DNA for the CDR3 is TGTGCCAGCAGCTTTTGGACTAGCGGGGGGGCGAACACCGGGGAGCTGTTTTTT.

This clone turned up a few times. This sequence joins TRBV10-3 and TRBJ1-2; 7 bases agree with TRBD1. J lost 4 bases, V lost 6 bases, and 2 bases had no gene match. The CDR3 totals 12 residues. Germline loops: CDR1 ENHRY, CDR2 SYGVKD. DNA for the CDR3: TGTGCCATCAGGGGGACAGCCTATGGCTACACCTTC. Residues: CAIRGTAYGYTF.

The V and J genes are TRBV19 and TRBJ1-2; D may be TRBD1 (5 bases). This CDR3 has 14 residues. Germline V gene data show CDR1 as LNHDA and CDR2 as SQIVND (reference sequence). V was clipped by 2 bases and J by 2 bases, with 9 bases between them. The CDR3 DNA sequence: TGTGCCAGTAGTATATGGGAGGGGAACTATGGCTACACCTTC. It encodes CASSIWEGNYGYTF.

This clone was found a few times. The CDR3, as DNA: TGCGCCAGCAGCTTGAGAGAGAGACACACTGAAGCTTTCTTT. Translating gives CASSLRERHTEAFF. The chain joins TRBV5-1 to TRBJ1-1; D is undetermined. V was trimmed by 1 base and J by 3 bases, leaving 10 bases between them. This CDR3 region has 14 residues. Germline V gene sequence: CDR1 SGHRS, CDR2 YFSETQ. The full variable domain, its missing parts supplied by reference TRBV5-1 and TRBJ1-1, is KAGVTQTPRYLIKTRGQQVTLSCSPISGHRSVSWYQQTPGQGLQFLFEYFSETQRNKGNFPGRFSGRQFSNSRSEMNVSTLELGDSALYLCASSLRERHTEAFFGQGTRLTVV.

The CDR3: CASSEPGTAYGYTF. The CDR3 DNA is TGTGCCAGCAGCGAGCCTGGGACAGCCTATGGCTACACCTTC. The chain recombines TRBV28 with TRBJ1-2; 7 bases line up with TRBD1. Germline CDR1 MDHEN, CDR2 SYDVKM. The CDR3 runs 14 residues. J was trimmed by 4 bases and V by 6 bases; bases with no gene match: 8.

This clone was recorded only once. The chain has TRBV7-9 and TRBJ2-7, with D possibly called TRBD1 or TRBD2 (6 bases each). The germline V and J ends were trimmed by 1 base and 5 bases, with 15 bases remaining between them. Germline loops: CDR1 SEHNR, CDR2 FQNEAQ (reference sequence). This CDR3 region has 15 residues. In DNA form, the CDR3 reads TGTGCCAGCAGCTTAGATGAGGGGGGAGGCGACGAGCAGTACTTC. Amino acid sequence: CASSLDEGGGDEQYF.

This chain uses TRBV19 with TRBJ1-5; TRBD1 matches at 8 bases. The germline V gene encodes CDR1 LNHDA and CDR2 SQIVND (reference sequence). Losses at the gene ends were 2 bases for V and 3 bases for J; bases not matched to a gene: 3. The CDR3 runs to 15 residues. The CDR3 loop is CASSILQGDNQPQHF. In DNA form, the CDR3 reads TGTGCCAGTAGTATATTACAGGGGGACAATCAGCCCCAGCATTTT.

The CDR3 DNA reads TGTGCCAGCATGGGACCGACCCAGTTCTTC. Protein: CASMGPTQFF. The gene calls are TRBV2 and TRBJ2-1, with D tentatively TRBD1 or TRBD2 (5 bases each). In germline, CDR1 is SNHLY, CDR2 FYNNEI. Trimming shortened V by 7 bases and J by 13 bases, and 11 bases separated the two germline ends. The CDR3 runs to 10 residues.

This chain uses TRBV5-1 with TRBJ2-5, with D maybe TRBD2 (6 bases). This CDR3 spans 16 amino acids. CDR1 SGHRS and CDR2 YFSETQ come from the germline V gene. Between the trimmed V and J ends, which lost 0 bases and 4 bases, there was a span of 16 bases. CDR3 in DNA: TGCGCCAGCAGCTTGGCGGCTACTGGGGGAGGAGAGACCCAGTACTTC. Translated: CASSLAATGGGETQYF.

By sample share, this clone is large. This chain connects TRBV4-2 to TRBJ2-2; D may match TRBD1 or TRBD2 (5 bases each). The germline V gene encodes CDR1 LGHNA and CDR2 YNFKEQ. Trimming left V 7 bases short and J 3 bases short, with 12 bases between. The CDR3 spans 14 residues. In DNA, the CDR3 is TGTGCCAGCACCTGGGACCTGGACACCGGGGAGCTGTTTTTT. Translating gives CASTWDLDTGELFF.

The CDR3, as DNA: TGTGCCAGCAGCTTCGGTAGAGCCGCCTATGGCTACACCTTC. Translation: CASSFGRAAYGYTF. The chain employs TRBV7-8 and TRBJ1-2; D uncertain. Trimming took 3 bases from V and 4 from J, leaving 12 bases between them. The CDR3 runs to 14 residues. The germline V gene encodes CDR1 SGHVS and CDR2 FQNEAQ.

The count of this clone is one. This chain connects TRBV9 to TRBJ2-6, with 8 nucleotides matching TRBD1. Germline V gives CDR1 SGDLS, CDR2 YYNGEE. The CDR3 length is 19 residues. V was clipped by 0 bases and J by 2 bases; unmatched bases: 10. The CDR3 loop is CASSVGRRGQVAGANVLTF. The CDR3 nucleotides read TGTGCCAGCAGCGTAGGGCGAAGGGGACAGGTCGCTGGGGCCAACGTCCTGACTTTC.